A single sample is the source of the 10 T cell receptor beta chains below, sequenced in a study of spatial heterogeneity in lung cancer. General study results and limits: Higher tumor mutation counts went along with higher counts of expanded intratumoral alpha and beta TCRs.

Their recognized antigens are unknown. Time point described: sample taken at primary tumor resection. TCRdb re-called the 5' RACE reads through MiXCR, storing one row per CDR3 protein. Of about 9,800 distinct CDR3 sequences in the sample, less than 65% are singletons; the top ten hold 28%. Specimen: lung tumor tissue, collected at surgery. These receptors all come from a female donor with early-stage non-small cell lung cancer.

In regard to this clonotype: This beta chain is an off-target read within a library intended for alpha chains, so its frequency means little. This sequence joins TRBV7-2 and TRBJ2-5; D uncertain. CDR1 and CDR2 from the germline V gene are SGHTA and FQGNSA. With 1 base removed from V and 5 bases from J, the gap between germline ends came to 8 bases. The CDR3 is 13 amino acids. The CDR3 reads CASSLEVKETQYF. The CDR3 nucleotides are TGTGCCAGCAGCTTAGAAGTCAAGGAGACCCAGTACTTC.

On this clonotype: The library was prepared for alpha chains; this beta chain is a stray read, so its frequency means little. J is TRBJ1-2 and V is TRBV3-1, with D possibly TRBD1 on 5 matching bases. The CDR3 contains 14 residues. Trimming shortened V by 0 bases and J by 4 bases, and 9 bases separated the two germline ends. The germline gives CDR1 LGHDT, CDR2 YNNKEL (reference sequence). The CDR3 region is CASSQDRGIYGYTF. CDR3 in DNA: TGTGCCAGCAGCCAAGATCGGGGGATCTATGGCTACACCTTC.

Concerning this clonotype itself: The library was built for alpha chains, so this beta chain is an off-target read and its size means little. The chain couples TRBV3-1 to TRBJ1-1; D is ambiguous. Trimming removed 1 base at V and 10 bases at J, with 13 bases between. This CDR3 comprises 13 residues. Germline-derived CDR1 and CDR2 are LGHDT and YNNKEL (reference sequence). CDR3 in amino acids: CASSQGPSGRAFF. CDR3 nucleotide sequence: TGTGCCAGCAGCCAAGGGCCCTCGGGGAGAGCTTTCTTT.

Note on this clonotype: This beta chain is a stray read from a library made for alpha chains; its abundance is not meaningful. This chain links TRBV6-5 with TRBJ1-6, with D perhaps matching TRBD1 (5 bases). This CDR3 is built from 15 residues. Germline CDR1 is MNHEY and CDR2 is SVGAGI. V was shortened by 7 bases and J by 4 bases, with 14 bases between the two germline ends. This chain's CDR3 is CASKGRVPYNSPLHF. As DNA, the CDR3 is TGTGCCAGCAAGGGGAGGGTCCCATATAATTCACCCCTCCACTTT.

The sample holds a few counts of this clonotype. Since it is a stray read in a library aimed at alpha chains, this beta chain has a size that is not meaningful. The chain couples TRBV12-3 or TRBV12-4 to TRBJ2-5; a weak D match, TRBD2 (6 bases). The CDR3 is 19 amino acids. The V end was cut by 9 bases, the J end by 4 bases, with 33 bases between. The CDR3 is CARQEKEDIGPGLRETQYF. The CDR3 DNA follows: TGTGCCAGACAAGAAAAAGAGGACATAGGGCCGGGACTCCGAGAGACCCAGTACTTC.

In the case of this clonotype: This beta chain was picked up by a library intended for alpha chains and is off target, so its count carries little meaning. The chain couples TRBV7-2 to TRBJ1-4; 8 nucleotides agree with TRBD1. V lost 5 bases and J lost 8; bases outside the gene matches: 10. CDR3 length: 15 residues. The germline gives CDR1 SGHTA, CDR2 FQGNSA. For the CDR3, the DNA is TGTGCCAGCAGCCCGCAGACAGGGGCTACGGAAAAACTGTTTTTT. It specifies CASSPQTGATEKLFF. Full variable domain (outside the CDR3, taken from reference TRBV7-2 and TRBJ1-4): GAGVSQSPSNKVTEKGKDVELRCDPISGHTALYWYRQSLGQGLEFLIYFQGNSAPDKSGLPSDRFSAERTGGSVSTLTIQRTQQEDSAVYLCASSPQTGATEKLFFGSGTQLSVL.

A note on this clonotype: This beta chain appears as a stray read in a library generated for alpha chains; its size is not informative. In nucleotides, the CDR3 is TGTGCCAGCAGTGAAGCTGGGATATTCAATCAGCCCCAGCATTTT. Its protein product is CASSEAGIFNQPQHF. The chain couples TRBV6-1 to TRBJ1-5; D call uncertain. Germline values: CDR1 MNHNS, CDR2 SASEGT. The CDR3 loop spans 15 amino acids. With 0 bases removed from V and 3 bases from J, the gap between germline ends came to 9 bases.

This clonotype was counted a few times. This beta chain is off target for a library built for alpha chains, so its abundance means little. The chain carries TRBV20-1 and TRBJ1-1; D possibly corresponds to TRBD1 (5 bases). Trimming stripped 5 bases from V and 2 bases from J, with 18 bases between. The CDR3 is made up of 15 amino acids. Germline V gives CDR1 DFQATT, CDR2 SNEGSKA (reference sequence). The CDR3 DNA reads TGCAGTGCTCTAGGGGTCGGAGGGGTCAACACTGAAGCTTTCTTT. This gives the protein CSALGVGGVNTEAFF.

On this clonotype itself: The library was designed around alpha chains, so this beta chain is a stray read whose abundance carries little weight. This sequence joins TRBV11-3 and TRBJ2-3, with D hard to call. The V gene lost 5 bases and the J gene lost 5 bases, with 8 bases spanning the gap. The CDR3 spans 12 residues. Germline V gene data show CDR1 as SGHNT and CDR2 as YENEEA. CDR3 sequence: CASSPDRDTQYF. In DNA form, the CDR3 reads TGTGCCAGCAGCCCAGACCGAGATACGCAGTATTTT.

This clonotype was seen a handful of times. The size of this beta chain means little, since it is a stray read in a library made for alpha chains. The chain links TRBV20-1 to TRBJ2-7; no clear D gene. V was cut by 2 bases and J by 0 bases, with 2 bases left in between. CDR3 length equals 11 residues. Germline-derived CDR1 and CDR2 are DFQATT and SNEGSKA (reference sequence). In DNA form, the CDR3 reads TGCAGTGCTAGAACCTCCTACGAGCAGTACTTC. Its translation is CSARTSYEQYF.